Listed below are T cell receptor beta chains from one sample, sequenced in a study of blood T cell repertoires in COVID-19. Some clones are missing from TCRdb's copy, which holds only in-frame ones; the method was immunoSEQ multiplex PCR. The repertoire holds about 380,000 clones, with 88% as singletons. The sample comprised PBMCs or T cells enriched from blood (not recorded which). The origin of the receptors is a woman aged 18-29 years who had recovered from COVID-19. Both conserved end residues are part of each CDR3. D genes are given only for firm matches. Clone size is shown for a subset of rows, as once, few, many or a class of expanded clone.

TRBJ2-1	TRBV28	once	TRBD2	TGTGCCAGCAGTTTAAGGCGGGGGGGCCGCAATGAGCAGTTCTTC	CASSLRRGGRNEQFF
TRBJ2-5	TRBV2	NA	TRBD2	TGTGCCAGCAGACCTCGGACTAGCGGGGGGGCACAGCAGTACTTC	CASRPRTSGGAQQYF
TRBJ1-5	TRBV2	NA	NA	TGTGCCAGCAGACTGCCGGCGGGGGATAGGTCCAATCAGCCCCAGCATTTT	CASRLPAGDRSNQPQHF
TRBJ1-1	TRBV27	NA	NA	TGTGCCAGCATTTCGCCAGGGGAGAACACTGAAGCTTTCTTT	CASISPGENTEAFF
TRBJ1-6	TRBV21-1	NA	NA	TGTGCCAGCAGCAGCAGACAGTTGTCTAATTCACCCCTCCACTTT	CASSSRQLSNSPLHF
TRBJ1-1	TRBV7-9	NA	NA	TGTGCCAGCACCCCAGGCGGGGGGCCCTCTGAAGCTTTCTTT	CASTPGGGPSEAFF
TRBJ1-1	TRBV21-1	NA	NA	TGTGCCAGCAGCGGACAGGGAGTACCTAATGAAGCTTTCTTT	CASSGQGVPNEAFF
TRBJ2-5	TRBV9	NA	NA	TGTGCCAGCAGCGTAGGTGTAGGTCTAGCCGGGGAGACCCAGTACTTC	CASSVGVGLAGETQYF
TRBJ2-2	TRBV19	NA	TRBD1	TGTGCCAGTTTGACAGGGGGCAGGACCGGGGAGCTGTTTTTT	CASLTGGRTGELFF
TRBJ2-7	TRBV28	NA	NA	TGTGCCAGCAGTTTTCGACAGGGAGGAGGTTACGAGCAGTACTTC	CASSFRQGGGYEQYF
TRBJ1-5	TRBV19	NA	NA	TGTGCCAGTAGTATACAGGGACAATTACCGCCCCAGCATTTT	CASSIQGQLPPQHF
TRBJ2-6	TRBV7-7	NA	NA	TGTGCTAGCAGCCCCACGCGGGGTAACTCTGGGGCCAACGTCCTGACTTTC	CASSPTRGNSGANVLTF
TRBJ2-7	TRBV7-6	NA	TRBD1	TGTGCCAGCAGCTTAGCGAGGTCAAGGACAGGGACCTACGAGCAGTACTTC	CASSLARSRTGTYEQYF
TRBJ2-2	TRBV7-2	once	TRBD2	TGTGCCAGCAGCTTAGGGAGCGGGGCGAACACCGGGGAGCTGTTTTTT	CASSLGSGANTGELFF
TRBJ2-7	TRBV27	NA	NA	TGTGCCAGCAGCGAATTGGGGAGGGGGGCCCACGAGCAGTACTTC	CASSELGRGAHEQYF
TRBJ1-1	TRBV10-2	few	NA	TGCGCCAGCAGTGCGGCCGCGGGCACTGAAGCTTTCTTT	CASSAAAGTEAFF
TRBJ1-1	TRBV6-1	NA	NA	TGTGCCAGCAGTGAAACCAGGGGTGACACTGAAGCTTTCTTT	CASSETRGDTEAFF
TRBJ1-3	TRBV7-8	NA	NA	TGTGCCAGCAGCCCGCCAGCAGGGAGGTCTGGAAACACCATATATTTT	CASSPPAGRSGNTIYF
TRBJ1-3	TRBV5-1	NA	NA	TGCGCCAGCAGCCCGAGGGGGACTGGAAACACCATATATTTT	CASSPRGTGNTIYF
TRBJ1-1	TRBV18	NA	TRBD1	TGTGCCAGCTCACCCGACAGGGGAGGGGAGACTGAAGCTTTCTTT	CASSPDRGGETEAFF
TRBJ2-5	TRBV2	NA	TRBD1	TGTGCCAGCAGCCACAGGGGGCCGGAGACCCAGTACTTC	CASSHRGPETQYF
TRBJ2-7	TRBV2	NA	TRBD1	TGTGCCAGCAGTGCAGAGACAGGGGCCGGATCCTACGAGCAGTACTTC	CASSAETGAGSYEQYF
TRBJ1-1	TRBV3-1/TRBV3-2	NA	TRBD1	TGTGCCAGCACCCGTTCGGCAGGGGGCTCGGGCACTGAAGCTTTCTTT	CASTRSAGGSGTEAFF
TRBJ1-6	TRBV7-2	NA	NA	TGTGCCAGCAGCTTATCTGGACTTTCACCCCTCCACTTT	CASSLSGLSPLHF
TRBJ2-3	TRBV27	NA	NA	TGTGCCAGCAGAAGCAGAGAGGGCAGCACAGATACGCAGTATTTT	CASRSREGSTDTQYF
TRBJ2-1	TRBV4-2	NA	TRBD1	TGTGCCAGCAGCCAAGGGGACAGGGTTAGCAATGAGCAGTTCTTC	CASSQGDRVSNEQFF
TRBJ2-3	TRBV18	NA	TRBD1	TGTGCCAGCTCACTCACGCCGGGACAGGGGGCAGATACGCAGTATTTT	CASSLTPGQGADTQYF
TRBJ2-5	TRBV7-8	NA	TRBD1	TGTGCCAGCAGCTTAATTGGACAGGCCGGGGAGACCCAGTACTTC	CASSLIGQAGETQYF
TRBJ2-5	TRBV5-1	NA	TRBD1	TGCGCCAGCAGCTCAGCAGGGGGCTTCCCTCAAGAGACCCAGTACTTC	CASSSAGGFPQETQYF
TRBJ1-6	TRBV7-2	NA	NA	TGTGCCAGCAGCACAACGCCTCCCCTTTCACCCCTCCACTTT	CASSTTPPLSPLHF
TRBJ1-5	TRBV2	NA	NA	TGTGCCAGCAGCCCTAGCCTGAGTCAGCCCCAGCATTTT	CASSPSLSQPQHF
TRBJ1-5	TRBV18	NA	TRBD1	TGTGCCAGCTCCCGCGGCTGGGACAGGGGGCAGATTAGCAATCAGCCCCAGCATTTT	CASSRGWDRGQISNQPQHF
TRBJ1-4	TRBV5-1	once	NA	TGCGCCAGCAGCCCCGGGGGGGGGCTTAATGAAAAACTGTTTTTT	CASSPGGGLNEKLFF
TRBJ1-5	TRBV4-3	NA	NA	TGCGCCAGCAGCCAAGAGTGGGGGAGGGATCAGCCCCAGCATTTT	CASSQEWGRDQPQHF
TRBJ1-4	TRBV5-1	NA	NA	TGCGCCAGCAGCGGTGACAGGTTTAATGAAAAACTGTTTTTT	CASSGDRFNEKLFF
TRBJ2-7	TRBV6-2/TRBV6-3	once	TRBD1	TGTGCCAGCAGTTACCCGACAGGGGGCCCCTACGAGCAGTACTTC	CASSYPTGGPYEQYF
TRBJ2-2	TRBV19	once	NA	TGTGCCAGTAGTATACGTCTGGGTCGGAACGGGATTGACTCCGGGGAGCTGTTTTTT	CASSIRLGRNGIDSGELFF
TRBJ2-7	TRBV7-6	NA	NA	TGTGCCAGCAGCTTAGGCGCGGGCCTAAACTACGAGCAGTACTTC	CASSLGAGLNYEQYF
TRBJ2-6	TRBV6-2/TRBV6-3	NA	TRBD1	TGTGCCAGCAGTTACCCGACGAATAGGACAGGGTCATTCTCTGGGGCCAACGTCCTGACTTTC	CASSYPTNRTGSFSGANVLTF
TRBJ1-1	TRBV27	NA	NA	TGTGCCAGCAGTTTTTGGGCGTACACTGAAGCTTTCTTT	CASSFWAYTEAFF
TRBJ2-3	TRBV27	NA	NA	TGTGCCAGCAGGGAACCCGGGACTCCTAGCACAGATACGCAGTATTTT	CASREPGTPSTDTQYF
TRBJ1-1	TRBV5-1	NA	NA	TGCGCCAGCAGCTTGGTGACTCGGAATGGGGCTTTCTTT	CASSLVTRNGAFF
TRBJ1-2	TRBV6-1	NA	NA	TGTGCCAGCAGTGATCCTACCTATATCGGCGGAAACTATGGCTACACCTTC	CASSDPTYIGGNYGYTF
TRBJ2-7	TRBV4-1	NA	TRBD1	TGCGCCAGCAGCCATTTGGGGGACAGGGCCCTCGAGCAGTACTTC	CASSHLGDRALEQYF
TRBJ2-1	TRBV7-2	NA	TRBD2	TGTGCCAGCAGCTTTAGCGGGGGGCCATACAATGAGCAGTTCTTC	CASSFSGGPYNEQFF
TRBJ2-7	TRBV11-2	NA	TRBD1	TGTGCCAGCAGCTTAGGGACAGGGCTAAGATCCTACGAGCAGTACTTC	CASSLGTGLRSYEQYF
TRBJ1-5	TRBV2	NA	TRBD1	TGTGCCAGCAGTGAGGCCGACAGGGGAAAAGGCAATCAGCCCCAGCATTTT	CASSEADRGKGNQPQHF
TRBJ2-3	TRBV4-2	NA	TRBD1	TGTGCCAGCAGCCAAGAAGGTTGGGGGACAGGGGAGGCAGATACGCAGTATTTT	CASSQEGWGTGEADTQYF
TRBJ2-4	TRBV4-1	NA	NA	TGCGCCAGCAGCCTAATCAGTGGAGACATTCAGTACTTC	CASSLISGDIQYF
TRBJ1-2	TRBV24-1	NA	NA	TGTGCCACCCAGGACACGAATTATGGCTACACCTTC	CATQDTNYGYTF
TRBJ2-3	TRBV19	once	TRBD1	TGTGCCAGTAGGAGGACAGGGGGCACAGATACGCAGTATTTT	CASRRTGGTDTQYF
TRBJ2-7	TRBV2	NA	TRBD1	TGTGCCAGCATCTCGACAGGGGTCGGGAACGAGCAGTACTTC	CASISTGVGNEQYF
TRBJ2-7	TRBV21-1	NA	NA	TGTGCCAGCACAACGGGGGCGGGGGGCTCCTACGAGCAGTACTTC	CASTTGAGGSYEQYF